This TCR beta chain was captured by sequencing in a study of regulatory T cells in long-lasting Graves disease. Study results and caveats: Comparison showed that persistent patients shared more public clonotypes (roughly 2,500) than new patients (roughly 1,000).

Worth noting for this clonotype: Its target is unknown.

Time point indicated: newly diagnosed GD, antithyroid drugs for less than 3 months. With RNA extracted from PBMCs as input, the TCR library was made. Trimming shortened V by 5 bases and J by 4 bases, and 16 bases separated the two germline ends. The CDR3 is 15 amino acids. Germline assignment: CDR1 SGHAT and CDR2 FQNNGV. Building the TCR beta libraries relied on iRepertoire HTBI primers, and CDR3 regions underwent Arm-PCR. TCRdb analysed the multiplex PCR reads with MiXCR anew, one entry per CDR3 protein. The sample shows hundreds of thousands of distinct CDR3 sequences, less than 20% of them seen only once. This sample was shared with a second study, whose subject was T cells in Graves' hyperthyroidism and ophthalmopathy. From that report: A median 6.5 months before onset, the model predicted ophthalmopathy.

The V gene is TRBV11-2, the J gene TRBJ2-3; D remains unclear. The clonotype was recovered from a woman in her twenties or thirties with Graves disease. The sample here was peripheral blood mononuclear cells (PBMCs), taken at new diagnosis, from a patient treated with antithyroid drugs. The CDR3 loop reads CASSPEGTGPDTQYF. The DNA for the CDR3 is TGTGCCAGCAGCCCCGAAGGCACCGGGCCAGATACGCAGTATTTT.